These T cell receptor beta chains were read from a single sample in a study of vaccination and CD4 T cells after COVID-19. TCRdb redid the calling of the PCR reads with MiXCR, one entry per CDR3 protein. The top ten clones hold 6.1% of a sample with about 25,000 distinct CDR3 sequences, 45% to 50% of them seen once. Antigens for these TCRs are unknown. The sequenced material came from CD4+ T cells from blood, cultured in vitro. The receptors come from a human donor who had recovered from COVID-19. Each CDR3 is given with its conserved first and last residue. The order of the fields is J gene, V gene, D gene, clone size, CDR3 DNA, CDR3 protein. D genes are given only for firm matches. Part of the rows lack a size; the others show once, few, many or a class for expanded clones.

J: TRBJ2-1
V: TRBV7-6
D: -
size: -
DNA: TGTGCCAGCAGCTTAGTCCATATAAGGGGGAGCTCCTACAATGAGCAGTTCTTC
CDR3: CASSLVHIRGSSYNEQFF

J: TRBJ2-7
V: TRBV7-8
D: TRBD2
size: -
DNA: TGTGCCAGCAGCCCTCCCCGGACTAGCGGGATAAGCGAGCAGTACTTC
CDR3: CASSPPRTSGISEQYF

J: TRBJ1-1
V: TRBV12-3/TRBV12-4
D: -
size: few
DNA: TGTGCCAGCAGTAGAGCCACTGAAGCTTTCTTT
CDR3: CASSRATEAFF

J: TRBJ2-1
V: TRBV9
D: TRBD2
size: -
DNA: TGTGCCAGCAGCCCTACGGGGGGGCCGGACAATGAGCAGTTCTTC
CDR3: CASSPTGGPDNEQFF

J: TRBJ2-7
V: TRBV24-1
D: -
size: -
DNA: TGTGCCACCAGTGATCCGGGGACCTACGAGCAGTACTTC
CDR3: CATSDPGTYEQYF

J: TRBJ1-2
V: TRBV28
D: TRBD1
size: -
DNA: TGTGCCAGCAGTTTGCAGGGGGCGAACTATGGCTACACCTTC
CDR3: CASSLQGANYGYTF

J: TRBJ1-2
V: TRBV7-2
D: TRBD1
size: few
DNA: TGTGCCAGCAGCCCAGGGACAGGGGATTTTCGGAACTATGGCTACACCTTC
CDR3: CASSPGTGDFRNYGYTF

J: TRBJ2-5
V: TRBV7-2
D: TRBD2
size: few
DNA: TGTGCCAGCAGCTTAGGTATAGCGGGCCCCCCCGAGACCCAGTACTTC
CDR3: CASSLGIAGPPETQYF

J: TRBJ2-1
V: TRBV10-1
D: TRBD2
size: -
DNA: TGCGCCAGCAGTGAGTCGGGGGGGGACAATGAGCAGTTCTTC
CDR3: CASSESGGDNEQFF

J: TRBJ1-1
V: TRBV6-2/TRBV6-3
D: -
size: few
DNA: TGTGCCAGCAGTTACTCTACTGGAAAACTATACCGCACTGAAGCTTTCTTT
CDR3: CASSYSTGKLYRTEAFF

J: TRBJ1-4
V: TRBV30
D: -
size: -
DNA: TGTGCCTGGAGTGATAGCGTAAATGTGGAAAAACTGTTTTTT
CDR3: CAWSDSVNVEKLFF

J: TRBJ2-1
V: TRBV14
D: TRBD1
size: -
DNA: TGTGCCAGCAGCCCCGGAACCACGACAGGGGATATTCGGTCCTACAATGAGCAGTTCTTC
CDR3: CASSPGTTTGDIRSYNEQFF

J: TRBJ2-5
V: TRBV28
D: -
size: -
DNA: TGTGCCAGCAGTTTAGGGGGCAGCCCTGTTCTGCCCCAGTACTTC
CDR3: CASSLGGSPVLPQYF

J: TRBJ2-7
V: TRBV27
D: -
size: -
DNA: TGTGCCAGCAGTTTAGCTAGCGCGCAGTACGAGCAGTACTTC
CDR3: CASSLASAQYEQYF

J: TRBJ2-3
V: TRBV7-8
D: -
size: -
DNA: TGTGCCAGCAGCTTAAGAGGGGTATCAAGCACAGATACGCAGTATTTT
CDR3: CASSLRGVSSTDTQYF

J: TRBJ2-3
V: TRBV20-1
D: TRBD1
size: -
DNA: TGCAGTGCTACCCCCCGGGACAGGATCCTCACAGATACGCAGTATTTT
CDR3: CSATPRDRILTDTQYF

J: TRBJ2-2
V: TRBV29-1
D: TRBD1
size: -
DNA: TGCAGCGTTGACCCCGTAGGGGGCCGGGAGCTGTTTTTT
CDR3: CSVDPVGGRELFF

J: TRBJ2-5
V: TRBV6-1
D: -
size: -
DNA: TGTGCCAGCAGTGAATTTGGGGGCGAGACCCAGTACTTC
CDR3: CASSEFGGETQYF

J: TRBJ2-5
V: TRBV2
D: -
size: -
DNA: TGTGCCAGCAGGCCGGGGGTTTCAGAGACCCAGTACTTC
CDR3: CASRPGVSETQYF

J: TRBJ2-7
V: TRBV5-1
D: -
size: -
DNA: TGCGCCAGCAGCTTGGCATCCCAGCGTCCCTCCTACGAGCAGTACTTC
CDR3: CASSLASQRPSYEQYF

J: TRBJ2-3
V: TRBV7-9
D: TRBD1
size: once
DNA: TGTGCCAGCAGCTTAGGGGACAGGGCGTCAGATACGCAGTATTTT
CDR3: CASSLGDRASDTQYF

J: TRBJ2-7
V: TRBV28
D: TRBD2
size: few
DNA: TGTGCCACCGGGGGGGGGATAGCGGGAGGGAAGAGGAACGAGCAGTACTTC
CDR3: CATGGGIAGGKRNEQYF

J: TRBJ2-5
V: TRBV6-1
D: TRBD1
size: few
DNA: TGTGCCAGCAGTACCAGGGGGACGGAGACCCAGTACTTC
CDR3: CASSTRGTETQYF

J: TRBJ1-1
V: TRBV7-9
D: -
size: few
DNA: TGTGCCAGCAGCTCAAGTGGGGGCACTGAAGCTTTCTTT
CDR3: CASSSSGGTEAFF

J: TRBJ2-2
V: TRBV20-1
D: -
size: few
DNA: TGCAGTGCTCTCCCGAGGGGCCTCACCGGGGAGCTGTTTTTT
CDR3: CSALPRGLTGELFF

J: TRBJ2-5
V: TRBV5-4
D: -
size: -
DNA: TGTGCCAGCAGCGTCTCCTTTCAAGAGACCCAGTACTTC
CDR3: CASSVSFQETQYF

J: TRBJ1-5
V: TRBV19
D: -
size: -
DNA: TGTGCCAGTAGGCCCGGAGGGGGTCAGCCCCAGCATTTT
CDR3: CASRPGGGQPQHF

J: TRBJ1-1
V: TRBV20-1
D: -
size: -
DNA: TGCAGTGCTAGAGAGAACACTGAAGCTTTCTTT
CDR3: CSARENTEAFF

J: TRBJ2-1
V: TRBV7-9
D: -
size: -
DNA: TGTGCCAGCAGCTTATCGGGCGGGACCCTCCTCTACAATGAGCAGTTCTTC
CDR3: CASSLSGGTLLYNEQFF

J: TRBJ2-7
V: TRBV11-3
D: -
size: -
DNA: TGTGCCAGCAGCTTAGAAGGGGGAGGGATTCCCTACGAGCAGTACTTC
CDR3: CASSLEGGGIPYEQYF

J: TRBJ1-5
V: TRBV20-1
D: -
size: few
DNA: TGCAGTGCTAGAGTTTCACAGAATAGCAATCAGCCCCAGCATTTT
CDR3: CSARVSQNSNQPQHF

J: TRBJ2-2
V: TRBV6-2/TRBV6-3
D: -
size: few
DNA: TGTGCCAGTAATAACCCGACAGTTGGGTACACCGGGGAGCTGTTTTTT
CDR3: CASNNPTVGYTGELFF

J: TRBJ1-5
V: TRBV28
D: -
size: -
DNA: TGTGCCAGCAGTTTAGGGACCTTGGGCAATCAGCCCCAGCATTTT
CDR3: CASSLGTLGNQPQHF

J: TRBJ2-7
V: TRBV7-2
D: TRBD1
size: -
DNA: TGTGCCAGCAGCTCTCAGTTCCGGGACAGGGAGGAGCAGTACTTC
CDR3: CASSSQFRDREEQYF

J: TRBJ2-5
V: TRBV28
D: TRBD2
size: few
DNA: TGTGCCAGCTTGGCTAGCGGGGGAAAAGAGACCCAGTACTTC
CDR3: CASLASGGKETQYF

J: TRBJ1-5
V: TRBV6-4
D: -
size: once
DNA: TGTGCCAGCAGTGAATCATCTAATCAGCCCCAGCATTTT
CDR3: CASSESSNQPQHF

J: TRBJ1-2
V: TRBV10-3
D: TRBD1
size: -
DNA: TGTGCCATCAGGGGAGGGACAGACTATGGCTACACCTTC
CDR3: CAIRGGTDYGYTF

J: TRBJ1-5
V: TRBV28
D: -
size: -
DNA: TGTGCCAGCAGACGGTGGGTGAATCAGCCCCAGCATTTT
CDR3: CASRRWVNQPQHF

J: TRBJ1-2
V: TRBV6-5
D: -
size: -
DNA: TGTGCCAGCAGTTACATAGACGGTCTCTATGGCTACACCTTC
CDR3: CASSYIDGLYGYTF

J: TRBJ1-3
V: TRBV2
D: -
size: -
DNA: TGTGCCAGCAGTGAGGAGGGGGGCCCCGGAAACACCATATATTTT
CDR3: CASSEEGGPGNTIYF

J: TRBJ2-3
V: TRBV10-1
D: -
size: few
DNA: TGCGCCAGCAGTGAGTCTACTCCTCAGGGGTTGAATACGCAGTATTTT
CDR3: CASSESTPQGLNTQYF

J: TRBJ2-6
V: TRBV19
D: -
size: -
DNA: TGTGCCAGTAGTATCTTGTTTCCTGGGGCCAACGTCCTGACTTTC
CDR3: CASSILFPGANVLTF

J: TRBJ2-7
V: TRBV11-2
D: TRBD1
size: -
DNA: TGTGCCAGCAGCTTAGCAGGACAGGGGGCTACGCAGTACTTC
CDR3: CASSLAGQGATQYF

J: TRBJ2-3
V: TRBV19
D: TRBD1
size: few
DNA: TGTGCCAGTAGTATAGTGTTCGAGGGGGCACTCACAGATACGCAGTATTTT
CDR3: CASSIVFEGALTDTQYF

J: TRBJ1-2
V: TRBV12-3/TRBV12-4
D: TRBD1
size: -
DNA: TGTGCCAGCATGACAGGGGACGGCTATGGCTACACCTTC
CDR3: CASMTGDGYGYTF

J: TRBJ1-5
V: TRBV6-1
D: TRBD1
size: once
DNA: TGTGCCAGCAGTCAGGACAGGTTAAGCAATCAGCCCCAGCATTTT
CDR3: CASSQDRLSNQPQHF

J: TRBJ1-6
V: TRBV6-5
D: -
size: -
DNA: TGTGCCAGCAGTTACTCGAGCAGGGGTAATTCACCCCTCCACTTT
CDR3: CASSYSSRGNSPLHF

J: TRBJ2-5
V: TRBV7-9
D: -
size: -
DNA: TGTGCCAGCAGCTTAGTAGGGGGGGAAGAAGAGACCCAGTACTTC
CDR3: CASSLVGGEEETQYF

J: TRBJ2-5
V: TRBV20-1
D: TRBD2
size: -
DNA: TGCAGTGCAACGACTAGCGGGGAGACCCAGTACTTC
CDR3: CSATTSGETQYF

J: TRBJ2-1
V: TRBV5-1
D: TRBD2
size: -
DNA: TGCGCCAGCGGTCCCCTAGCGGGGGAGGTCAATGAGCAGTTCTTC
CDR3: CASGPLAGEVNEQFF

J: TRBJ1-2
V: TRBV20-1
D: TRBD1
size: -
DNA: TGCAGTGCTAGAGATCAGGGGGTGGATGGCTACACCTTC
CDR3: CSARDQGVDGYTF

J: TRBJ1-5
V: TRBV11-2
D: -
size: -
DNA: TGTGCCAGCAGCTTAGCGGCAGGGTGGGGGAGTCAGCCCCAGCATTTT
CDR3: CASSLAAGWGSQPQHF

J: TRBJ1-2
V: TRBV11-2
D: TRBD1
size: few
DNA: TGTGCCAGCAGCTTAGGGGACAGGGGGCTTATCGGTGGCTACACCTTC
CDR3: CASSLGDRGLIGGYTF

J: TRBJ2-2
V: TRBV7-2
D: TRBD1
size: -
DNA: TGTGCCAGCAGCAGACGGGACAGGGGGACCGGGGAGCTGTTTTTT
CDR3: CASSRRDRGTGELFF

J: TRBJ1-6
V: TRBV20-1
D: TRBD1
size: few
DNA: TGCAGTGCTAGAGAGGGAAGACAGGGAGGCAATTCACCCCTCCACTTT
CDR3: CSAREGRQGGNSPLHF

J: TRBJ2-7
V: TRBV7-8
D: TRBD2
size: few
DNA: TGTGCCAGCAGCTTAGTCGTAGCGGGAGCTTACGAGCAGTACTTC
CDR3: CASSLVVAGAYEQYF

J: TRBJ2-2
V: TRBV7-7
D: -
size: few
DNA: TGTGCTAGCAGCTTAGGTAGCGGAAACACCGGGGAGCTGTTTTTT
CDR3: CASSLGSGNTGELFF

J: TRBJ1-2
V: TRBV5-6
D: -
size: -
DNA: TGTGCCAGCAGCTTGCGGTCAGGGTATGGCTACACCTTC
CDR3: CASSLRSGYGYTF

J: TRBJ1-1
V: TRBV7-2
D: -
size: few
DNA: TGTGCCAGCAGCCCTAGGGTGAACTCCCTGAACACTGAAGCTTTCTTT
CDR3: CASSPRVNSLNTEAFF

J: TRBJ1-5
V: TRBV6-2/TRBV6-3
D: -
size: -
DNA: TGTGCCAGCAGTTTCCAGGGGAGAGATCAGCCCCAGCATTTT
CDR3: CASSFQGRDQPQHF